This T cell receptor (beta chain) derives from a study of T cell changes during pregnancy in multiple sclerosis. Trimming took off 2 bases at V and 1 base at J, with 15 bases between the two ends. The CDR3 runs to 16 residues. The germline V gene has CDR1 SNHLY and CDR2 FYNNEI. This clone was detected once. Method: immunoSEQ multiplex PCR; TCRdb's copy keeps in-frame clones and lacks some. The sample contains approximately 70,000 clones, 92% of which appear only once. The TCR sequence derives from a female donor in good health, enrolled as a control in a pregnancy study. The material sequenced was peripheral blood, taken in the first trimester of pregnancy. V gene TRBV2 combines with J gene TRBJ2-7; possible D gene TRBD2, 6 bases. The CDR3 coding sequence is TGTGCCAGCAGTGAATGGGGGGATGTAGTTTCCTACGAGCAGTACTTC. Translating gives CASSEWGDVVSYEQYF.